The 18 T cell receptor beta chains given below trace back to one sample, sequenced in a study of cytotoxic CD8 clonotypes in ibrutinib-treated CLL. The assay was immunoSEQ multiplex PCR, and TCRdb's table has in-frame clones only and misses some. Of more than 200,000 clones in the sample, about four fifths were seen once. The specimen comprised PBMCs, sampled after 12 months of ibrutinib treatment. The receptors originated from a human donor with chronic lymphocytic leukemia.

The gene calls are TRBV7-8 and TRBJ2-3, with D perhaps matching TRBD2 (6 bases). The CDR3 length is 15 residues. V was cut by 0 bases and J by 8 bases, with 15 bases left in between. Looked up from germline, CDR1 is SGHVS and CDR2 is FQNEAQ. This chain's CDR3 is CASSLASTSFGTQYF. The CDR3, as DNA: TGTGCCAGCAGCTTAGCGTCCACTAGCTTCGGTACGCAGTATTTT.

This clone came up once. This chain uses TRBV6-1 with TRBJ2-5; possible D gene TRBD2, 6 bases. Trimming left V 3 bases short and J 4 bases short, with 6 bases between. The CDR3 has 12 residues. CDR1 is MNHNS, CDR2 SASEGT, per germline. CDR3 sequence reads: CASSERGETQYF. The CDR3 nucleotides read TGTGCCAGCAGTGAGCGGGGAGAGACCCAGTACTTC.

The chain has TRBV15 and TRBJ2-5; D perhaps matches TRBD1 (5 bases). Germline CDR1 LNHNV, CDR2 YYDKDF (reference sequence). The V gene lost 0 bases and the J gene lost 5 bases, with 10 bases spanning the gap. This CDR3 comprises 14 residues. CDR3 protein: CATSRDRAGETQYF. The CDR3 region has the DNA TGTGCCACCAGCAGAGATAGGGCAGGGGAGACCCAGTACTTC.

The J gene is TRBJ2-3, the V gene TRBV27, with 7 nucleotides matching TRBD1. This CDR3 spans 14 amino acids. CDR1 is MNHEY and CDR2 is SMNVEV in the germline V gene (reference sequence). Trimming removed 5 bases from V and 4 bases from J; junction bases left unmatched: 6. The CDR3 loop reads CASSPRQGSDTQYF. For the CDR3, the DNA is TGTGCCAGCAGTCCCCGACAGGGTTCAGATACGCAGTATTTT.

J is TRBJ2-5 and V is TRBV6-1; tentatively, D is TRBD1 or TRBD2 (5 bases each). This CDR3 comprises 10 residues. V dropped 8 bases and J dropped 6 bases, with 7 bases sitting between them. From germline, CDR1 is MNHNS and CDR2 SASEGT. DNA for the CDR3: TGTGCCAGCGGGGGAAAGACCCAGTACTTC. Its protein is CASGGKTQYF.

The V call is TRBV7-9, the J call TRBJ2-7; D is undetermined. The CDR3 length is 13 residues. The V gene's germline CDR1 is SEHNR and CDR2 FQNEAQ (reference sequence). The ends were cut back, 3 bases at V and 2 bases at J, with 8 bases in the middle. The CDR3 region is CASSFRLAYEQYF. The CDR3 DNA reads TGTGCCAGCAGCTTTAGGCTAGCCTACGAGCAGTACTTC.

The chain is built from TRBV6-1 and TRBJ1-4, with 10 bases fitting TRBD1. The CDR3 is 15 residues long. Germline assignment: CDR1 MNHNS and CDR2 SASEGT. The V and J ends lost 2 bases and 7 bases, in that order; junction bases with no gene match: 4. The CDR3 here is CASSEFWTGGEKLFF. DNA of the CDR3: TGTGCCAGCAGTGAATTTTGGACAGGGGGTGAAAAACTGTTTTTT.

The chain uses TRBV30 and TRBJ1-6, with D unresolved. The CDR3 is 11 amino acids. The germline V gene encodes CDR1 GTSNPN and CDR2 SVGIG (reference sequence). V lost 3 bases and J lost 10, with 7 bases in between. The CDR3 region has the DNA TGTGCCTGGAGGATAGGCTCACCCCTCCACTTT. Protein: CAWRIGSPLHF.

The V call is TRBV13, the J call TRBJ2-5; 10 nucleotides match TRBD2. Unmatched junction bases numbered 13, after V lost 2 bases and J lost 7 bases. Germline V gene lookup returns CDR1 PRHDT and CDR2 FYEKMQ (reference sequence). This CDR3 contains 17 residues. The CDR3 here is CASSLFPRLAGEGTQYF. The CDR3 DNA is TGTGCCAGCAGCTTATTCCCGCGGCTAGCGGGGGAAGGGACCCAGTACTTC.

This clone was recorded once. The chain joins TRBV5-1 to TRBJ2-5, with 7 bases that match TRBD2. The V and J ends lost 5 bases and 1 base, in that order; junction bases with no gene match: 5. Germline CDR1 is SGHRS and CDR2 is YFSETQ. CDR3 length: 14 amino acids. The CDR3 DNA reads TGCGCCAGCAGTTATAGCGGGCCCCAAGAGACCCAGTACTTC. Its translation: CASSYSGPQETQYF.

The V call is TRBV27, the J call TRBJ2-1; D may correspond to TRBD1 or TRBD2 (6 bases each). Germline values: CDR1 MNHEY, CDR2 SMNVEV (reference sequence). V was shortened by 5 bases and J by 10 bases, with 21 bases between the two germline ends. The CDR3 sequence is 15 residues long. Written as DNA, the CDR3 is TGTGCCAGCAGTCCAAAGGGAGAACAGGGAGGAGAGCAGTTCTTC. Translation gives CASSPKGEQGGEQFF.

The DNA for the CDR3 is TGTGCCAGCAGTGAAACGATGGGACAGGGAAACTACGAGCAGTACTTC. The encoded protein is CASSETMGQGNYEQYF. The chain combines TRBV6-1 with TRBJ2-7; 9 bases match TRBD1. With V trimmed by 2 bases and J by 3 bases, 8 bases remained unmatched. Germline V gene lookup returns CDR1 MNHNS and CDR2 SASEGT. The length of the CDR3 is 16 residues.

V is TRBV6-6 and J is TRBJ2-1, with TRBD2 matching 11 bases. V shed 6 bases and J 7 bases; nucleotides not matched to a gene: 8. CDR1 and CDR2 from the germline V gene are MNHNY and SVGAGI (reference sequence). The CDR3 runs to 15 residues. CDR3 DNA sequence: TGTGCCAGCAGCCTCCTAGCGGGAGGATGGAATGAGCAGTTCTTC. Protein: CASSLLAGGWNEQFF.

The V and J genes are TRBV29-1 and TRBJ1-2, with a weak D call TRBD1 (6 bases). Germline CDR1 SQVTM, CDR2 ANQGSEA. The V and J ends lost 3 bases and 4 bases respectively, with 21 bases between them. This CDR3 comprises 16 residues. The CDR3 DNA reads as TGCAGCGTTGAGGACCCACGAGCGGGACAAGGCTATGGCTACACCTTC. As protein: CSVEDPRAGQGYGYTF.

The chain combines TRBV10-1 with TRBJ2-1; no clear D gene. From germline, CDR1 is WNHNN and CDR2 SYGVQD (reference sequence). There are 13 residues in the CDR3. V gave up 0 bases and J gave up 9 bases, with 9 bases separating them. This chain's CDR3 is CASSESGVSEQFF. CDR3 coding DNA: TGCGCCAGCAGTGAGTCTGGTGTAAGTGAGCAGTTCTTC.

The V call is TRBV25-1, the J call TRBJ2-6; no definite D call. The V and J ends lost 4 bases and 0 bases respectively, with 4 bases between them. CDR1 is MGHDK and CDR2 is SYGVNS in the germline V gene. CDR3 length: 14 amino acids. Written as DNA, the CDR3 is TGTGCCAGCAGTGGTGACTCTGGGGCCAACGTCCTGACTTTC. This gives the protein CASSGDSGANVLTF.

The chain uses TRBV20-1 and TRBJ2-7; no clear D gene. This CDR3 comprises 11 residues. CDR1 is DFQATT, CDR2 SNEGSKA, per germline (reference sequence). V gave up 5 bases and J gave up 0 bases, with 5 bases separating them. CDR3 sequence reads: CSALFSYEQYF. The CDR3 nucleotides read TGCAGTGCTCTTTTCTCCTACGAGCAGTACTTC.

This clone was picked up a small number of times. The chain uses TRBV7-9 and TRBJ2-2; D not certain. Deletions cut 1 base from V and 1 base from J, with 7 bases between. The CDR3 spans 15 residues. CDR1 is SEHNR and CDR2 is FQNEAQ in the germline V gene (reference sequence). CDR3 residues: CASSLERGNTGELFF. For the CDR3, the DNA is TGTGCCAGCAGCTTAGAAAGAGGGAACACCGGGGAGCTGTTTTTT.